This TCR beta chain came from a study of patients and donors after allogeneic stem cell transplantation. This clonotype was seen at least ten times. A single record per CDR3 protein comes from TCRdb applying MiXCR to the RT-PCR reads. The data contain roughly 250,000 distinct CDR3 sequences, roughly 15% of them singletons. This sequence was found in a human donor who was either an allogeneic HSCT recipient or a stem cell or donor lymphocyte infusion donor (not recorded which). It is not recorded whose cells these are; they may come from a transplant donor. The sample comprised blood, either unsorted or a sorted T cell fraction (not recorded which).

The CDR3 loop reads CASSQEPQSYNEQFF. In DNA form, the CDR3 reads TGTGCCAGCAGCCAAGAACCTCAGAGCTACAATGAGCAGTTCTTC. The chain has TRBV4-2 and TRBJ2-1; D gene unclear. This CDR3 spans 15 amino acids. Per germline, CDR1 LGHNA and CDR2 YNFKEQ. Trimming stripped 0 bases from V and 3 bases from J, with 9 bases between.